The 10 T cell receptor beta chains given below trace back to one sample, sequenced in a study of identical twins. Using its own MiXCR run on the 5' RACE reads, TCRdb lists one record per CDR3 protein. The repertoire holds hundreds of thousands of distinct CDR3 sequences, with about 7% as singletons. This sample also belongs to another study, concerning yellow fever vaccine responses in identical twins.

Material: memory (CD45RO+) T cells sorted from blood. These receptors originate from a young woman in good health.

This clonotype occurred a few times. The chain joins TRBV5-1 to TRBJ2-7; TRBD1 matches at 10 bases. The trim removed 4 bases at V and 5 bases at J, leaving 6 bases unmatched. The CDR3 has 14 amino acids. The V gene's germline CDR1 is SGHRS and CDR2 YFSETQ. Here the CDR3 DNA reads TGCGCCAGCAGCCCGAGGACAGGGGGGGACGAGCAGTACTTC. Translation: CASSPRTGGDEQYF.

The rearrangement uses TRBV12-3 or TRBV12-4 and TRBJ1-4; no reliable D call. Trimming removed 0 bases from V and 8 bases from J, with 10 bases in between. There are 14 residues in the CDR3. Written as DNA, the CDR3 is TGTGCCAGCAGTTTAGCGCTAGTTCCAGAAAAACTGTTTTTT. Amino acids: CASSLALVPEKLFF.

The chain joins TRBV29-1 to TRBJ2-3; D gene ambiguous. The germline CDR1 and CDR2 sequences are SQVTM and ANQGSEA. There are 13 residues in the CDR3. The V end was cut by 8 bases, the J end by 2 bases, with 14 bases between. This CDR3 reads CSFLWRITDTQYF. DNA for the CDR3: TGCAGCTTTCTATGGCGTATCACAGATACGCAGTATTTT.

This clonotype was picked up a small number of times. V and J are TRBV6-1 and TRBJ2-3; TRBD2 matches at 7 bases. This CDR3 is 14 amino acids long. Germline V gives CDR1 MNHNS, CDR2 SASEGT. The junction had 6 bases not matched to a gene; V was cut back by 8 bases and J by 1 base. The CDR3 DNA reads TGTGCCAGCCGGGAGGTGGGGGGCACAGATACGCAGTATTTT. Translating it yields CASREVGGTDTQYF.

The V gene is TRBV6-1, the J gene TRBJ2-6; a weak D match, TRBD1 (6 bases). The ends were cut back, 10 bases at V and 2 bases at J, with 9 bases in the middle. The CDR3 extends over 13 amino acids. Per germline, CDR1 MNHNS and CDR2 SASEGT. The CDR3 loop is CAIQGTGANVLTF. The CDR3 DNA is TGTGCCATCCAGGGGACTGGGGCCAACGTCCTGACTTTC.

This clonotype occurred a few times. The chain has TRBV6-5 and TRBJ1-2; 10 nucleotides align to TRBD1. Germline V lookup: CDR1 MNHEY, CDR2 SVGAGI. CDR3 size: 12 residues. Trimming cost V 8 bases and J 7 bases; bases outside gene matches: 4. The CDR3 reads CASARDRGGYTF. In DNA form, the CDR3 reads TGTGCCAGCGCACGGGACAGGGGTGGCTACACCTTC.

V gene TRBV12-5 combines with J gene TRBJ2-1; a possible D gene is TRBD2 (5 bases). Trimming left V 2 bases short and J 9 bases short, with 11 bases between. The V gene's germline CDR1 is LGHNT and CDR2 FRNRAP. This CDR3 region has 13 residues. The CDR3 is CASGLTSRGEQFF. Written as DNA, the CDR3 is TGTGCTAGTGGTTTGACCAGCCGGGGTGAGCAGTTCTTC. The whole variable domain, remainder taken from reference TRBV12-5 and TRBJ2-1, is DARVTQTPRHKVTEMGQEVTMRCQPILGHNTVFWYRQTMMQGLELLAYFRNRAPLDDSGMPKDRFSAEMPDATLATLKIQPSEPRDSAVYFCASGLTSRGEQFFGPGTRLTVL.

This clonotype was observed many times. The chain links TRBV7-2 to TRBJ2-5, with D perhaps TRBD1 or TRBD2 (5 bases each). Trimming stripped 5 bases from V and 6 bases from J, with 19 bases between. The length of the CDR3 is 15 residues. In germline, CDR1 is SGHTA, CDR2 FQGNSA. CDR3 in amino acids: CASSLGDWGKKTQYF. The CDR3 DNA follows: TGTGCCAGCAGCCTCGGGGATTGGGGGAAGAAGACCCAGTACTTC.

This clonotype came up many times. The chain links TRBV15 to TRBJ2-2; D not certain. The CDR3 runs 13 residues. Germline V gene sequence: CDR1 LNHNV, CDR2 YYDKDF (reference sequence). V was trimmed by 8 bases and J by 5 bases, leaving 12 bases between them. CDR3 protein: CATHEKVTGELFF. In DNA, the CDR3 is TGTGCCACCCACGAGAAGGTGACCGGGGAGCTGTTTTTT.

CDR3 sequence reads: CASSLKGTGFISGNTIYF. In DNA, the CDR3 is TGCGCCAGCAGCTTGAAGGGGACAGGGTTCATCTCTGGAAACACCATATATTTT. The genes are TRBV5-1 and TRBJ1-3; 9 nucleotides match TRBD1. CDR1 and CDR2 (germline): SGHRS, YFSETQ. The CDR3 runs to 18 residues. After removal of 1 base from V and 0 bases from J, the junction contained 8 bases not matched to a gene.